The 10 T cell receptor beta chains in this list originate from one sample, sequenced in a study of T cell responses to AZD1222 COVID-19 vaccine. The repertoire was sequenced with immunoSEQ multiplex PCR; TCRdb's copy has only in-frame clones and lacks some. The sample holds nearly 110,000 clones, about 90% seen once. This material consisted of peripheral blood, taken 28 days after the second AZD1222 dose. These receptors came from an adult who received the AZD1222 COVID-19 vaccine.

The J gene is TRBJ2-7, the V gene TRBV6-5, with 8 bases aligning to TRBD1. The J segment lost 3 bases and the V segment lost 7 bases, leaving 11 bases of the junction unmatched. The CDR3 runs 15 residues. Germline CDR1 reads MNHEY; CDR2 reads SVGAGI. The DNA for the CDR3 is TGTGCCAGCAAACTAGTCCAGGGACAGGTCTACGAGCAGTACTTC. Translation: CASKLVQGQVYEQYF.

This clone was recorded only once. The chain uses TRBV10-3 and TRBJ2-1; TRBD1 agrees at 11 bases. J gave up 5 bases and V 6 bases, and 3 bases lay outside the gene matches. The germline V gene has CDR1 ENHRY and CDR2 SYGVKD. The CDR3 covers 14 residues. The CDR3 coding sequence is TGTGCCATCAGGGGACAGGGGGACCACAATGAGCAGTTCTTC. Protein product: CAIRGQGDHNEQFF.

This clone was seen once. V gene TRBV6-5 combines with J gene TRBJ1-2, with D perhaps TRBD1 (6 bases). The germline CDR1 and CDR2 sequences are MNHEY and SVGAGI. V gave up 6 bases and J gave up 1 base, with 12 bases separating them. The CDR3 contains 14 residues. The CDR3 bases are TGTGCCAGCAGGAGGGGGAGCGGTAACTATGGCTACACCTTC. Its protein is CASRRGSGNYGYTF.

The chain uses TRBV6-5 and TRBJ2-5; a possible D gene is TRBD2 (6 bases). This CDR3 spans 14 amino acids. CDR1 and CDR2 from the germline V gene are MNHEY and SVGAGI. V was clipped by 0 bases and J by 5 bases, with 10 bases between them. This chain's CDR3 is CASSYSGTRETQYF. The CDR3 region has the DNA TGTGCCAGCAGTTACTCAGGGACTCGGGAGACCCAGTACTTC.

CDR3 residues: CASSLTGELTDTQYF. CDR3 nucleotide sequence: TGTGCCAGCAGCCTGACGGGGGAACTCACAGATACGCAGTATTTT. The J gene is TRBJ2-3, the V gene TRBV3-1 (or the pseudogene TRBV3-2); D is perhaps TRBD2 (6 bases). CDR1 and CDR2 from the germline V gene are LGHDT and YNNKEL (reference sequence). The CDR3 runs to 15 residues. V was clipped by 4 bases and J by 2 bases, with 13 bases between them.

This chain uses TRBV5-8 with TRBJ1-2, with D perhaps matching TRBD1 (5 bases). This CDR3 comprises 16 residues. CDR1 is SGHTS and CDR2 is YDEGEE in the germline V gene. V was clipped by 0 bases and J by 4 bases, with 16 bases between them. CDR3 DNA sequence: TGTGCCAGCAGCTTGGGGGACGGACGGGCCCCCTATGGCTACACCTTC. Translating it yields CASSLGDGRAPYGYTF.

Comments on this clone: One end of the junction varies from germline; a read error may be responsible. The J gene is TRBJ2-7, the V gene TRBV6-2 or TRBV6-3, with D perhaps matching TRBD2 (6 bases). CDR1 MNHEY and CDR2 SVGEGT come from the germline V gene. The CDR3 has 16 amino acids. The CDR3 coding sequence is TGTGCCAGCAGTTACTCTGGCGGGGTACTCTCCTACGAGCAGTGCTTC. It codes for CASSYSGGVLSYEQCF.

V and J are TRBV6-2 or TRBV6-3 and TRBJ1-5, with D possibly matching TRBD1 (5 bases). Germline V gives CDR1 MNHEY, CDR2 SVGEGT. The CDR3 spans 17 residues. V was clipped by 1 base and J by 9 bases, with 22 bases between them. CDR3 protein: CASSYYTTGHSLAPQHF. The CDR3 region has the DNA TGTGCCAGCAGTTACTACACGACTGGACATTCCCTCGCGCCCCAGCATTTT.

V gene TRBV2 combines with J gene TRBJ2-7; D uncertain. Between the trimmed V and J ends, which lost 5 bases and 3 bases, there was a span of 5 bases. The CDR3 is made up of 11 amino acids. The germline CDR1 and CDR2 sequences are SNHLY and FYNNEI. This CDR3 is CASSTSYEQYF. For the CDR3, the DNA is TGTGCCAGCAGTACCAGCTACGAGCAGTACTTC.

This sequence joins TRBV3-1 (or the pseudogene TRBV3-2) and TRBJ2-7; tentative D call: TRBD2 (5 bases). V gave up 4 bases and J gave up 1 base, with 8 bases separating them. Germline-derived CDR1 and CDR2 are LGHDT and YNNKEL (reference sequence). The CDR3 covers 13 residues. The CDR3 DNA reads as TGTGCCAGCAGCCCCCCGGGGTCCTACGAGCAGTACTTC. It yields the protein CASSPPGSYEQYF.